These 29 T cell receptor beta chains originate from one sample sequenced in a study of T cell responses to AZD1222 COVID-19 vaccine. This table comes from immunoSEQ multiplex PCR, and its TCRdb copy is limited to in-frame clones, with some not included. The repertoire holds about 200,000 clones, roughly 92% seen once, with 3.6% in the top ten. The starting material was peripheral blood, obtained 28 days after the second dose of the MenACWY control vaccine. These receptors were collected from an adult who received the MenACWY meningococcal vaccine as a control.

The rearrangement uses TRBV11-2 and TRBJ2-5; weak D call: TRBD2 (6 bases). Trimming removed 1 base from V and 3 bases from J, with 9 bases in between. The germline V gene encodes CDR1 SGHAT and CDR2 FQNNGV. CDR3 size: 14 residues. The CDR3 here is CASSLGGEEETQYF. CDR3 nucleotides: TGTGCCAGCAGCTTAGGTGGGGAGGAAGAGACCCAGTACTTC.

This clone turned up a few times. The genes are TRBV12-3 or TRBV12-4 and TRBJ1-1; D not certain. The CDR3 runs to 13 residues. Trimming shortened V by 2 bases and J by 6 bases, and 10 bases separated the two germline ends. Written as DNA, the CDR3 is TGTGCCAGCAGTTTACAAGCCGGCGCTGAAGCTTTCTTT. Translating gives CASSLQAGAEAFF.

The chain uses TRBV6-2 or TRBV6-3 and TRBJ2-1, with no clear D. The CDR3 sequence is 15 residues long. The germline CDR1 and CDR2 sequences are MNHEY and SVGEGT. Trimming took off 6 bases at V and 0 bases at J, with 12 bases between the two ends. The CDR3 sequence is CASSFGPSSYNEQFF. CDR3 coding DNA: TGTGCCAGCAGCTTTGGACCAAGCTCCTACAATGAGCAGTTCTTC.

The chain has TRBV27 and TRBJ1-4; no clear D. Germline values: CDR1 MNHEY, CDR2 SMNVEV (reference sequence). The CDR3 is 12 amino acids. Trimming cost V 4 bases and J 11 bases, with 11 bases left between them. CDR3 sequence (DNA): TGTGCCAGCAGTTCGCGACCGGGTAAACTGTTTTTT. It is translated as CASSSRPGKLFF.

The chain combines TRBV4-3 with TRBJ2-7, with 8 nucleotides matching TRBD2. Unmatched junction bases numbered 5, after V lost 0 bases and J lost 1 base. CDR1 is LGHNA and CDR2 is YSLEER in the germline V gene. The CDR3 is 16 residues long. The CDR3, as DNA: TGCGCCAGCAGCCAAGATCGGTCGGGGGGGTCCTACGAGCAGTACTTC. Residues: CASSQDRSGGSYEQYF.

V gene TRBV7-8 combines with J gene TRBJ1-1; D remains unclear. The germline V and J ends were trimmed by 1 base and 10 bases, with 13 bases remaining between them. The CDR3 contains 13 residues. The germline V gene has CDR1 SGHVS and CDR2 FQNEAQ. CDR3: CASSLGRAEGAFF. CDR3 coding DNA: TGTGCCAGCAGCTTAGGTCGGGCAGAGGGAGCTTTCTTT.

The chain couples TRBV19 to TRBJ2-3, with D possibly matching TRBD2 (5 bases). With 5 bases removed from V and 6 bases from J, the gap between germline ends came to 18 bases. Germline V CDR1 and CDR2: LNHDA, SQIVND (reference sequence). This CDR3 contains 15 residues. This chain's CDR3 is CASSLWPPRTDTQYF. CDR3 sequence (DNA): TGTGCCAGTAGTTTATGGCCGCCGCGGACTGATACGCAGTATTTT.

The rearrangement joins TRBV7-2 to TRBJ1-6; D gene unclear. The CDR3 spans 15 residues. The V and J ends lost 5 bases and 8 bases respectively, with 16 bases between them. Germline-derived CDR1 and CDR2 are SGHTA and FQGNSA. Written as DNA, the CDR3 is TGTGCCAGCAGCCTGGTAGGGCAGGCGTATTCACCCCTCCACTTT. It specifies CASSLVGQAYSPLHF.

The gene calls are TRBV21-1 and TRBJ2-1; TRBD2 is the table's D call, not checked against the DNA. TRBV21-1 corresponds to a pseudogene. CDR3 size: 19 residues. This CDR3 reads CAPGVEGASGIRSYNEQFF. For the CDR3, the DNA is TGTGCCCCCGGGGTTGAGGGGGCTAGCGGGATTCGCTCCTACAATGAGCAGTTCTTC.

V and J are TRBV7-9 and TRBJ2-2; D call uncertain. Trimming pared 4 bases from V and 2 bases from J, leaving 17 bases between. The CDR3 is 17 residues long. Per the germline V gene, CDR1 is SEHNR and CDR2 is FQNEAQ (reference sequence). The CDR3 loop reads CASSSRAYPANTGELFF. The CDR3 region has the DNA TGTGCCAGCAGCTCAAGAGCCTATCCCGCTAACACCGGGGAGCTGTTTTTT.

CDR3 sequence reads: CASSLRLAGPGEQFF. The CDR3 DNA sequence: TGTGCCAGCAGCTTAAGGCTAGCGGGACCCGGGGAGCAGTTCTTC. The chain links TRBV7-2 to TRBJ2-1, with 9 bases that match TRBD2. Germline assignment: CDR1 SGHTA and CDR2 FQGNSA. V lost 2 bases, J lost 10 bases, and 9 bases stayed unmatched. The CDR3 has 15 residues.

The chain couples TRBV5-1 to TRBJ2-7; D tentatively reads TRBD1 or TRBD2 (5 bases each). The germline gives CDR1 SGHRS, CDR2 YFSETQ. The CDR3 is 14 amino acids. V was clipped by 4 bases and J by 3 bases, with 14 bases between them. CDR3 nucleotide sequence: TGCGCCAGCAGCCAAGGGACCGTACTCTACGAGCAGTACTTC. Its protein is CASSQGTVLYEQYF. Full variable domain (missing parts from reference TRBV5-1 and TRBJ2-7): KAGVTQTPRYLIKTRGQQVTLSCSPISGHRSVSWYQQTPGQGLQFLFEYFSETQRNKGNFPGRFSGRQFSNSRSEMNVSTLELGDSALYLCASSQGTVLYEQYFGPGTRLTVT.

The rearrangement joins TRBV12-3 or TRBV12-4 to TRBJ2-1; D unresolved. V lost 1 base and J 7 bases, leaving 8 bases between the germline ends. The CDR3 is 13 residues long. This chain's CDR3 is CASSLGRVNEQFF. The CDR3 DNA reads TGTGCCAGCAGTTTAGGAAGGGTAAATGAGCAGTTCTTC.

This chain uses TRBV9 with TRBJ2-1; D tentatively fits TRBD1 or TRBD2 (5 bases each). V shed 5 bases and J shed 2 bases, with 14 bases lying between them. The germline V gene has CDR1 SGDLS and CDR2 YYNGEE. This CDR3 contains 15 residues. CDR3 DNA sequence: TGTGCCAGCAGTGGCGCGAGGGGTGCCTACAATGAGCAGTTCTTC. It encodes CASSGARGAYNEQFF.

The gene calls are TRBV28 and TRBJ1-4; no definite D call. Trimming cost V 6 bases and J 0 bases, with 8 bases left between them. Germline-derived CDR1 and CDR2 are MDHEN and SYDVKM. This CDR3 comprises 14 residues. The DNA of the CDR3 is TGTGCCAGCAGGACGTCCTCAACTAATGAAAAACTGTTTTTT. Translating gives CASRTSSTNEKLFF.

V and J are TRBV11-2 and TRBJ2-3, with D unresolved. CDR1 is SGHAT, CDR2 FQNNGV, per germline. The CDR3 has 17 amino acids. V lost 1 base to trimming and J lost 4 bases, with 18 bases between them. Written as DNA, the CDR3 is TGTGCCAGCAGCTTAGTGCCCGCTAAGATGGGCCCAGATACGCAGTATTTT. It translates to CASSLVPAKMGPDTQYF.

The chain joins TRBV29-1 to TRBJ1-1, with D tentatively TRBD1 (6 bases). The CDR3 loop spans 13 amino acids. From germline, CDR1 is SQVTM and CDR2 ANQGSEA. Trimming left V 7 bases short and J 4 bases short, with 16 bases between. For the CDR3, the DNA is TGCAGCGCCTGGTCGAGGGGGATCACTGAAGCTTTCTTT. It yields the protein CSAWSRGITEAFF. Drawing the rest from reference TRBV29-1 and TRBJ1-1, the complete variable domain is SAVISQKPSRDICQRGTSLTIQCQVDSQVTMMFWYRQQPGQSLTLIATANQGSEATYESGFVIDKFPISRPNLTFSTLTVSNMSPEDSSIYLCSAWSRGITEAFFGQGTRLTVV.

This rearrangement joins TRBV7-3 to TRBJ2-2; 15 bases are a match to TRBD2. The germline V gene encodes CDR1 SGHTA and CDR2 FQGTGA. With 5 bases clipped from V and 3 bases from J, the junction kept 10 bases outside the gene matches. This CDR3 has 19 amino acids. CDR3 DNA: TGTGCCAGCAGCACCCGTCGGACTAGCGGGAGGGGGGACACCGGGGAGCTGTTTTTT. Its protein product is CASSTRRTSGRGDTGELFF.

This chain joins TRBV6-2 or TRBV6-3 and TRBJ1-5; 8 positions match TRBD1. Germline CDR1 and CDR2: MNHEY and SVGEGT. This CDR3 is built from 15 residues. V lost 3 bases and J lost 2; bases outside the gene matches: 3. In DNA form, the CDR3 reads TGTGCCAGCAGTTATGGGACAGGTGGCAATCAGCCCCAGCATTTT. This encodes CASSYGTGGNQPQHF.

This chain uses TRBV20-1 with TRBJ2-1, with D unresolved. This CDR3 spans 8 amino acids. CDR1 is DFQATT, CDR2 SNEGSKA, per germline (reference sequence). Trimming cost V 4 bases and J 10 bases, with 2 bases left between them. CDR3 in DNA: TGCAGTGCTACAGAGCAGTTCTTC. Its protein is CSATEQFF.

The chain carries TRBV29-1 and TRBJ1-1, with 12 bases that match TRBD1. CDR1 and CDR2 (germline): SQVTM, ANQGSEA. With 6 bases clipped from V and 2 bases from J, the junction kept 4 bases outside the gene matches. This CDR3 is built from 14 residues. The CDR3 sequence: CSVAGTGGNTEAFF. The CDR3 DNA is TGCAGCGTGGCCGGGACAGGGGGCAACACTGAAGCTTTCTTT.

The chain couples TRBV6-1 to TRBJ2-3, with 7 bases lining up with TRBD2. The CDR3 loop spans 17 amino acids. From germline, CDR1 is MNHNS and CDR2 SASEGT. Trimming cost V 2 bases and J 3 bases; bases outside gene matches: 11. The CDR3 region has the DNA TGTGCCAGCAGTGAATGGGTCGGGAGGATCCGAACAGATACGCAGTATTTT. It translates to CASSEWVGRIRTDTQYF.

The CDR3 region has the DNA TGTGCCAGCAGTCCCCTGCGGGATAGTCCCTACAATGAGCAGTTCTTC. Its protein product is CASSPLRDSPYNEQFF. The V call is TRBV27, the J call TRBJ2-1; D perhaps matches TRBD2 (6 bases). The V gene's germline CDR1 is MNHEY and CDR2 SMNVEV (reference sequence). V dropped 5 bases and J dropped 2 bases, with 16 bases sitting between them. The CDR3 consists of 16 residues.

The chain couples TRBV19 to TRBJ1-6, with D hard to call. Germline V CDR1 and CDR2: LNHDA, SQIVND (reference sequence). Deletions cut 1 base from V and 5 bases from J, with 12 bases between. This CDR3 is 16 amino acids long. The CDR3 sequence: CASSIGAPPDNSPLHF. The CDR3 DNA follows: TGTGCCAGTAGTATAGGGGCACCGCCTGATAATTCACCCCTCCACTTT.

The chain joins TRBV10-3 to TRBJ1-5, with no clear D. The V end was cut by 4 bases, the J end by 2 bases, with 6 bases between. This CDR3 has 13 residues. The germline gives CDR1 ENHRY, CDR2 SYGVKD. CDR3 sequence reads: CAISGTGNQPQHF. The CDR3 bases are TGTGCCATCAGTGGCACGGGCAATCAGCCCCAGCATTTT.

J is TRBJ1-6 and V is TRBV7-5. TRBV7-5 is marked as a pseudogene. CDR3 length: 14 amino acids. The CDR3 reads CVRRSGKYNSPLHF. The CDR3 DNA reads as TGTGTCAGAAGATCTGGGAAATATAATTCACCCCTCCACTTT.

V and J are TRBV11-2 and TRBJ2-2; TRBD1 aligns across 11 bases. Germline loops: CDR1 SGHAT, CDR2 FQNNGV. The CDR3 is 15 residues long. The V segment lost 4 bases and the J segment 5 bases; nucleotides outside the gene matches: 3. CDR3 amino acids: CASSWTGGTTGELFF. In DNA, the CDR3 is TGTGCCAGCAGCTGGACAGGGGGCACGACCGGGGAGCTGTTTTTT.

V usage is TRBV6-2 or TRBV6-3 and J usage is TRBJ2-7; D unresolved. Germline-derived CDR1 and CDR2 are MNHEY and SVGEGT. Trimming shortened V by 0 bases and J by 7 bases, and 19 bases separated the two germline ends. There are 16 residues in the CDR3. CDR3 in DNA: TGTGCCAGCAGTTACTCCCCTAGATTCCCTGTCTGGGAGCAGTACTTC. Its translation: CASSYSPRFPVWEQYF.

In its sample, this clone was seen once. The rearrangement joins TRBV5-1 to TRBJ1-5, with D possibly matching TRBD1 (6 bases). This CDR3 contains 14 residues. Trimming removed 0 bases from V and 6 bases from J, with 10 bases in between. Germline lookup yields CDR1 SGHRS and CDR2 YFSETQ. CDR3 nucleotides: TGCGCCAGCAGCTTGGAGGGGGGTGGTCAGCCCCAGCATTTT. It codes for CASSLEGGGQPQHF.